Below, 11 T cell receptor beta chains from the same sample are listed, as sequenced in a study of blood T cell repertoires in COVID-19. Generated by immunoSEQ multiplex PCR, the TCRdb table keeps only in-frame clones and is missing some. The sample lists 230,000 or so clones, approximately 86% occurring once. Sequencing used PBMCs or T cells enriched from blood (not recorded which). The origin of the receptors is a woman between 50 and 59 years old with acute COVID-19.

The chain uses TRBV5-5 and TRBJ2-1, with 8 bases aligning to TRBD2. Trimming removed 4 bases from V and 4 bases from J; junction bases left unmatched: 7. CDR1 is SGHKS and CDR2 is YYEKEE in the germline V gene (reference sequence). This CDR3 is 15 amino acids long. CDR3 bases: TGTGCCAGCAGCCTGACCCGGGAGGGTTACAATGAGCAGTTCTTC. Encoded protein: CASSLTREGYNEQFF. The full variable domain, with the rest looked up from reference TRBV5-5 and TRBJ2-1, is DAGVTQSPTHLIKTRGQQVTLRCSPISGHKSVSWYQQVLGQGPQFIFQYYEKEERGRGNFPDRFSARQFPNYSSELNVNALLLGDSALYLCASSLTREGYNEQFFGPGTRLTVL.

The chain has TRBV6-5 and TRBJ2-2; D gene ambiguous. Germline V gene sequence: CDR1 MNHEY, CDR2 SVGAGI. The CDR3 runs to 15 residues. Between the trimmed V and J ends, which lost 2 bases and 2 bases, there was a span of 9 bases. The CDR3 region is CASSYKVANTGELFF. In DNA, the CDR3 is TGTGCCAGCAGTTACAAGGTAGCAAACACCGGGGAGCTGTTTTTT.

CDR3 DNA: TGCGCCAGCAGCCACGGGACTAGCGGCAATGAGCAGTTCTTC. Protein product: CASSHGTSGNEQFF. V gene TRBV4-1 combines with J gene TRBJ2-1, with 11 bases aligning to TRBD2. The CDR3 is 14 residues long. The junction had 1 base not matched to a gene; V was cut back by 3 bases and J by 6 bases. Germline CDR1 MGHRA, CDR2 YSYEKL.

CDR3: CASSLSVNREAFF. The CDR3 bases are TGTGCCAGCAGTTTATCGGTTAACAGAGAAGCTTTCTTT. The J gene is TRBJ1-1, the V gene TRBV27; D is undetermined. V was cut by 0 bases and J by 8 bases, with 10 bases left in between. The CDR3 is 13 amino acids. Germline CDR1 reads MNHEY; CDR2 reads SMNVEV (reference sequence).

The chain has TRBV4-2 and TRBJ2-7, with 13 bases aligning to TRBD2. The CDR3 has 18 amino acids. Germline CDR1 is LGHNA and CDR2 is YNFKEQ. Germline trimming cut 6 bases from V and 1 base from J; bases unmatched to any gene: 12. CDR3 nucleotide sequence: TGTGCCAGCAGTCCGGGACTAGCGGGGAAGGGGGCGTCCTACGAGCAGTACTTC. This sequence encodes CASSPGLAGKGASYEQYF.

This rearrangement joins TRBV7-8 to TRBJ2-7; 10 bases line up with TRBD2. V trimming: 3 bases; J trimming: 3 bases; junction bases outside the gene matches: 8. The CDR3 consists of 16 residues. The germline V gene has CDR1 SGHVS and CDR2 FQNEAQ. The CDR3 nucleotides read TGTGCCAGCAGCTTCCCCGCCGGACTAGCGGTCTACGAGCAGTACTTC. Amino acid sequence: CASSFPAGLAVYEQYF.

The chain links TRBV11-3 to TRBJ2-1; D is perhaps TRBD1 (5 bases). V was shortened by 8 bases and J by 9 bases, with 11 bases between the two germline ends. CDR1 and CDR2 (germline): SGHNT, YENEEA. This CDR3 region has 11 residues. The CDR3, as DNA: TGTGCCAGCTCCCAGGGTCTTGAGCAGTTCTTC. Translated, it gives CASSQGLEQFF.

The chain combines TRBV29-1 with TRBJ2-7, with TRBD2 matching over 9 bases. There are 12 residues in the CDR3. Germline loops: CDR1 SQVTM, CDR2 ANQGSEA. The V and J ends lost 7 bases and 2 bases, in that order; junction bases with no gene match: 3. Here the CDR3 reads CSATSGAYEQYF. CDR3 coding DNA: TGCAGCGCGACTAGCGGTGCCTACGAGCAGTACTTC.

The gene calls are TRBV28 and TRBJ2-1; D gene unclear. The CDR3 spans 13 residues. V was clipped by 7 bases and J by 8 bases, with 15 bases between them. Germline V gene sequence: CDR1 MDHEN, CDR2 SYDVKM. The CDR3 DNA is TGTGCCAGCACCCGACAACCTGTCCATGAGCAGTTCTTC. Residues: CASTRQPVHEQFF.

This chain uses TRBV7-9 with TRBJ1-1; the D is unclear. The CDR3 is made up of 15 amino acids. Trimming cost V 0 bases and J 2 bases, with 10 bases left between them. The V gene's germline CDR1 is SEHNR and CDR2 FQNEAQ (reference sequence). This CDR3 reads CASSLAARLNTEAFF. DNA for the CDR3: TGTGCCAGCAGCTTAGCTGCGAGACTTAACACTGAAGCTTTCTTT.

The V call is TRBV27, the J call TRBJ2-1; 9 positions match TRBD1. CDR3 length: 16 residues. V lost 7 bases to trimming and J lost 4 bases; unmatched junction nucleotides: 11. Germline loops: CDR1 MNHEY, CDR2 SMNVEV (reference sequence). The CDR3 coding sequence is TGTGCCAGCACCCCATTGGGGACAGGGCTATACAATGAGCAGTTCTTC. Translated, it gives CASTPLGTGLYNEQFF.